The clone carrying this T cell receptor (beta chain) appeared a few times. Antigen: not known. These data belong to a study of T cell repertoires in cytomegalovirus infection. This CDR3 spans 14 amino acids. CDR1 is SGHVS, CDR2 FNYEAQ, per germline. Trimming shortened V by 1 base and J by 8 bases, and 11 bases separated the two germline ends. A single record per CDR3 protein comes from TCRdb applying MiXCR to the reads. The sample shows approximately 590,000 distinct CDR3 sequences, approximately 40% of them seen only once. This sequence originates from a human donor in good health (CMV status not recorded). Some clones in this sample may be carry-over from other donors' samples. The sequencing here drew on cultured PBMCs, taken from culture after CMV antigen stimulation. The chain recombines TRBV7-6 with TRBJ1-4; D is possibly TRBD1 (5 bases). Here the CDR3 DNA reads TGTGCCAGCAGCTTAGGAGGGGCGTCAGAAAAACTGTTTTTT. Translated, it gives CASSLGGASEKLFF.